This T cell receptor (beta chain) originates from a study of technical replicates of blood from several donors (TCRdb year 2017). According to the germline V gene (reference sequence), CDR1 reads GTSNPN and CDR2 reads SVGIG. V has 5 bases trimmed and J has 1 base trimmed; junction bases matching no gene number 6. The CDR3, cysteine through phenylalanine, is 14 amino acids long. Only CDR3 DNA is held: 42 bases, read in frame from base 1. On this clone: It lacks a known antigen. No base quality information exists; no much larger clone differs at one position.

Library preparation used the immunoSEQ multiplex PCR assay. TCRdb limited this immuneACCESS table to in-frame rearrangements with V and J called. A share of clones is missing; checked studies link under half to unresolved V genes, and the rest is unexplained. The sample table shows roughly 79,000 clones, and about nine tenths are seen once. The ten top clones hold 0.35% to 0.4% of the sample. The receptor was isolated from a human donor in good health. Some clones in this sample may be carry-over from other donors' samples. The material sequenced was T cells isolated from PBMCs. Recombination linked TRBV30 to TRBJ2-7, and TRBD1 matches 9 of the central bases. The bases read TGTGCCTGGGGGGTGACAGGGGGGTCCTACGAGCAGTACTTC. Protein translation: CAWGVTGGSYEQYF.